The 10 T cell receptor beta chains below come from one sample, sequenced in a study of CD8+CD57+ T cells in acquired aplastic anemia. Genomic DNA, the template, was used for profiling of the TCR beta VDJ and CDR3. A single record per CDR3 protein comes from TCRdb applying MiXCR to the reads. The profile shows fewer than 200,000 distinct CDR3 sequences, 71% of them singletons. Patients included in sequencing had previously demonstrated CD8+CD57+ cell expansion by flow cytometry. The sequenced sample consisted of sorted CD4+, CD8+, or CD8+CD57+ T cells (not recorded which) from PBMCs. The receptors originated from a human donor with aplastic anemia.

The chain couples TRBV12-3 or TRBV12-4 to TRBJ2-1, with 12 bases identical to TRBD2. The ends lost 4 bases at V and 9 bases at J; junction bases unmatched: 4. The CDR3 extends over 14 amino acids. The CDR3 nucleotides are TGTGCCAGCAGTTCTAGCGGGAGGGCCAGTGAGCAGTTCTTC. It specifies CASSSSGRASEQFF.

This clonotype has at least ten counts. This may be a read error: a much more frequent sequence differs by one nucleotide. The chain combines TRBV15 with TRBJ2-1; TRBD1 matches 9 bases. This CDR3 region has 14 residues. From germline, CDR1 is LNHNV and CDR2 YYDKDF (reference sequence). V trimming: 5 bases; J trimming: 8 bases; junction bases outside the gene matches: 7. The CDR3 sequence: CATSGDRETDEQFF. CDR3 DNA sequence: TGTGCCACCAGCGGGGACAGGGAAACCGATGAGCAGTTCTTC. Full variable domain (outside the CDR3, taken from reference TRBV15 and TRBJ2-1): DAMVIQNPRYQVTQFGKPVTLSCSQTLNHNVMYWYQQKSSQAPKLLFHYYDKDFNNEADTPDNFQSRRPNTSFCFLDIRSPGLGDTAMYLCATSGDRETDEQFFGPGTRLTVL.

The V gene is TRBV2, the J gene TRBJ1-1, with 11 nucleotides matching TRBD1. Looked up from germline, CDR1 is SNHLY and CDR2 is FYNNEI. V trimming: 6 bases; J trimming: 4 bases; junction bases outside the gene matches: 7. This CDR3 contains 15 residues. In DNA, the CDR3 is TGTGCCAGCAGGCCCGGGACAGGGGGGGGCACTGAAGCTTTCTTT. It is translated as CASRPGTGGGTEAFF.

V gene TRBV7-3 combines with J gene TRBJ2-7, with D possibly matching TRBD1 (5 bases). The CDR3 consists of 14 residues. Trimming took off 2 bases at V and 6 bases at J, with 14 bases between the two ends. The germline V gene encodes CDR1 SGHTA and CDR2 FQGTGA. The CDR3 is CASSLVALGLEQYF. For the CDR3, the DNA is TGTGCCAGCAGCTTAGTCGCCCTGGGGCTCGAGCAGTACTTC.

This clonotype is labeled large. This chain connects TRBV19 to TRBJ1-1; the D gene is possibly TRBD1 (5 bases). CDR1 and CDR2 (germline): LNHDA, SQIVND (reference sequence). CDR3 length equals 14 residues. Trimming shortened V by 1 base and J by 7 bases, and 13 bases separated the two germline ends. For the CDR3, the DNA is TGTGCCAGTAGTATAGCGGGGGGGATTAGTGAAGCTTTCTTT. It yields the protein CASSIAGGISEAFF.

This clonotype has a handful of counts. The rearrangement uses TRBV5-1 and TRBJ2-2; D gene unclear. The CDR3 covers 13 residues. Trimming cost V 0 bases and J 7 bases, with 7 bases left between them. The germline gives CDR1 SGHRS, CDR2 YFSETQ. The CDR3 nucleotides are TGCGCCAGCAGCTTGGGGGTGGACGGGGAGCTGTTTTTT. It encodes CASSLGVDGELFF.

The chain links TRBV2 to TRBJ1-4, with D maybe TRBD1 (6 bases). V gave up 5 bases and J gave up 12 bases, with 16 bases separating them. Germline CDR1 and CDR2: SNHLY and FYNNEI. The CDR3 runs 13 residues. For the CDR3, the DNA is TGTGCCAGCAGTCGCACCGGGGGCGGGGAACTGTTTTTT. Translated, it gives CASSRTGGGELFF.

The genes are TRBV5-1 and TRBJ2-5; D gene uncertain. CDR1 and CDR2 from the germline V gene are SGHRS and YFSETQ. The length of the CDR3 is 16 residues. With 0 bases removed from V and 5 bases from J, the gap between germline ends came to 17 bases. For the CDR3, the DNA is TGCGCCAGCAGCTTGGCTACCCTGGCCGGGCCGGAGACCCAGTACTTC. It specifies CASSLATLAGPETQYF.

This chain links TRBV25-1 with TRBJ1-2, with D tentatively TRBD1 (6 bases). This CDR3 comprises 15 residues. CDR1 is MGHDK and CDR2 is SYGVNS in the germline V gene. V was shortened by 3 bases and J by 6 bases, with 17 bases between the two germline ends. In DNA, the CDR3 is TGTGCCAGCAGTGATAAGGGTGGGGGCGCGCATGGCTACACCTTC. Translation: CASSDKGGGAHGYTF.

This rearrangement joins TRBV2 to TRBJ1-6; D gene ambiguous. The CDR3 has 13 residues. The ends were cut back, 5 bases at V and 7 bases at J, with 9 bases in the middle. Germline V gives CDR1 SNHLY, CDR2 FYNNEI. This chain's CDR3 is CASSSGLNSPLHF. The CDR3 DNA reads as TGTGCCAGCAGTTCTGGGTTGAATTCACCCCTCCACTTT.